Following are 3 T cell receptor beta chains from one sample sequenced in a study of cytomegalovirus exposure and HLA in healthy donors. The PCR used 60 Vbeta and 13 Jbeta primers. Clones were sequenced by immunoSEQ multiplex PCR, and TCRdb holds only the in-frame ones, with some missing. The table records about 120,000 clones, over 70% of them present only once. Sample: PBMCs. These receptors were collected from a man between 18 and 35 years old in good health and CMV-seropositive.

The chain links TRBV10-3 to TRBJ1-1; TRBD1 matches 8 bases. The ends lost 6 bases at V and 7 bases at J; junction bases unmatched: 13. CDR3 length: 15 amino acids. Per germline, CDR1 ENHRY and CDR2 SYGVKD. CDR3 sequence reads: CAISSWETGVGEAFF. The DNA of the CDR3 is TGTGCCATCAGCTCCTGGGAGACAGGGGTTGGTGAAGCTTTCTTT.

This chain uses TRBV9 with TRBJ1-6; D not resolved. CDR3 size: 17 residues. V was pared by 0 bases and J by 8 bases, with 18 bases between. Germline V gene sequence: CDR1 SGDLS, CDR2 YYNGEE. The CDR3 nucleotides read TGTGCCAGCAGCGTAGAATCAAAATCGGGGTGGGATTCACCCCTCCACTTT. Translating it yields CASSVESKSGWDSPLHF. The full variable domain, with the rest looked up from reference TRBV9 and TRBJ1-6, is DSGVTQTPKHLITATGQRVTLRCSPRSGDLSVYWYQQSLDQGLQFLIQYYNGEERAKGNILERFSAQQFPDLHSELNLSSLELGDSALYFCASSVESKSGWDSPLHFGNGTRLTVT.

V and J are TRBV4-3 and TRBJ1-2; D is unclear. Germline V gene data show CDR1 as LGHNA and CDR2 as YSLEER. This CDR3 is built from 15 residues. V lost 0 bases to trimming and J lost 2 bases, with 10 bases between them. CDR3 in DNA: TGCGCCAGCAGCCAAGATAAGGACTTAAACTATGGCTACACCTTC. It is translated as CASSQDKDLNYGYTF.